The rows below give T cell receptor beta chains drawn from one sample of a study of T cells in Graves' hyperthyroidism and ophthalmopathy. TCRdb re-analysed the multiplex PCR reads in MiXCR, keeping a single row per CDR3 protein. Here the sample spans more than 350,000 distinct CDR3 sequences, about 14% being singletons. The sample taken for sequencing was blood. Receptors originate from a woman in her thirties with Graves' ophthalmopathy. Each CDR3 is given with its conserved first and last residue. The order of the fields is CDR3 DNA, CDR3 protein, V gene, J gene, D gene, clone size. The D gene is left open where the match is weak. Not all rows give a size; the values are once, few, many and, for expanded clones, a class.

DNA: TGTGCCAGCAGCGCGGGACCGGGACTAGCGGGGGGGGATACGCAGTATTTT
CDR3: CASSAGPGLAGGDTQYF
V: TRBV9
J: TRBJ2-3
D: TRBD2
size: many

DNA: TGCAGTGCTAGCTTCAATCGCAGGGGCGGACAGCCCCAGCATTTT
CDR3: CSASFNRRGGQPQHF
V: TRBV20-1
J: TRBJ1-5
D: -
size: many

DNA: TGTGCCTGGAGTGGGAGCGGGAGAGCCGTCCGAGGCGAGCAGTACTTC
CDR3: CAWSGSGRAVRGEQYF
V: TRBV30
J: TRBJ2-7
D: TRBD2
size: many

DNA: TGCAGCAGACGACAGGGAACGCCGCGGGCTGAAGCTTTCTTT
CDR3: CSRRQGTPRAEAFF
V: TRBV20-1
J: TRBJ1-1
D: TRBD1
size: many

DNA: TGTGCCACCAGTGATCTGAGGGCCTCATCGGCAAGCACAGATACGCAGTATTTT
CDR3: CATSDLRASSASTDTQYF
V: TRBV24-1
J: TRBJ2-3
D: -
size: many

DNA: TGTGCCAGCAGCTTACGGCCCGACACCCAGGGGAACAATGAGCAGTTCTTC
CDR3: CASSLRPDTQGNNEQFF
V: TRBV11-2
J: TRBJ2-1
D: -
size: many

DNA: TGCGCCAGCAGCCGGACTATAGCGGGGGGAAACACCGGGGAGCTGTTTTTT
CDR3: CASSRTIAGGNTGELFF
V: TRBV5-1
J: TRBJ2-2
D: TRBD2
size: -

DNA: TGTGCCAGCAGTGTAAATTCACCCCTCCACTTT
CDR3: CASSVNSPLHF
V: TRBV28
J: TRBJ1-6
D: -
size: many

DNA: TGTGCCACCAGTGAAAAATATAGCAATCAGCCCCAGCATTTT
CDR3: CATSEKYSNQPQHF
V: TRBV24-1
J: TRBJ1-5
D: -
size: many

DNA: TGCGCCAGCGCAACAGGGGTAAATTCACCCCTCCACTTT
CDR3: CASATGVNSPLHF
V: TRBV10-2
J: TRBJ1-6
D: TRBD1
size: -

DNA: TGTGCCATCGCCTGGAGATCAACGGATTACAATGAGCAGTTCTTC
CDR3: CAIAWRSTDYNEQFF
V: TRBV10-3
J: TRBJ2-1
D: -
size: -

DNA: TGTGCTAGTGGCGAGGGGGGAGCCGCCTCCTACGAGCAGTACTTC
CDR3: CASGEGGAASYEQYF
V: TRBV12-5
J: TRBJ2-7
D: -
size: few

DNA: TGTGCCTGGAGTGTACGGAGCTCTGGGGCCAACGTCCTGACTTTC
CDR3: CAWSVRSSGANVLTF
V: TRBV30
J: TRBJ2-6
D: -
size: many

DNA: TGTGCCAGCAGCTTAGCGTTTGGCTACGAGCAGTACTTC
CDR3: CASSLAFGYEQYF
V: TRBV7-8
J: TRBJ2-7
D: -
size: few

DNA: TGTGCCAGCAGTGTACGACAGACACAAGAGACCCAGTACTTC
CDR3: CASSVRQTQETQYF
V: TRBV2
J: TRBJ2-5
D: -
size: many